This TCR beta chain was profiled in a study of glioma-infiltrating T cells. Study-wide results and limits: Tissue-blood divergence was below expectation in non-neoplastic patients, above in gliomas. Only very few CDR3 sequences appeared in both tissue and blood.

This clonotype appeared many times. Its antigen is not known. Using RNA template, CDR3s of TCR alpha and beta were amplified with iRepertoire arm-PCR. For one-step reverse transcription and amplification, about 90-400 ng of tissue mRNA or PBMC total RNA was used. MiXCR, applied by TCRdb to the multiplex PCR reads, yields one record per CDR3 protein. The repertoire holds 110,000 or so distinct CDR3 sequences, with about 25% as singletons. Germline V gives CDR1 MNHNS, CDR2 SASEGT. The CDR3 loop spans 13 amino acids. V dropped 6 bases and J dropped 5 bases, with 14 bases sitting between them. The TCR was taken from a human donor with low-grade glioma or glioblastoma, undergoing nonglioma brain surgery, or in good health (not recorded which). The rearrangement uses TRBV6-1 and TRBJ2-7, with D possibly TRBD1 on 5 matching bases. Sequencing was performed on glioma tissue, nonneoplastic brain tissue, or PBMCs (not recorded which). The CDR3 protein is CASRFGRVDEQYF. CDR3 in DNA: TGTGCCAGCAGATTCGGCAGGGTGGACGAGCAGTACTTC.